What follows are 29 T cell receptor beta chains derived from one specimen sequenced in a study of T cells after yellow fever vaccination. TCRdb independently ran MiXCR on the 5' RACE reads; one entry per CDR3 protein. Of around 590,000 distinct CDR3 sequences in the sample, 10% to 15% were seen once. The input for sequencing was PBMCs, taken on the day of the yellow fever booster vaccination. All receptors derive from a man aged 25-45 years who received the YFV17D yellow fever vaccine.

The chain is built from TRBV12-3 or TRBV12-4 and TRBJ2-1; TRBD2 matches 13 bases. The CDR3 spans 12 residues. V trimming: 5 bases; J trimming: 15 bases; junction bases outside the gene matches: 4. CDR3 bases: TGTGCCAGCAGTACGACTAGCGGGAGGAGGTTCTTC. It yields the protein CASSTTSGRRFF.

This sequence joins TRBV7-2 and TRBJ2-7, with D possibly being TRBD1 or TRBD2 (5 bases each). The V end lost 4 bases, the J end lost 1 base, and 17 bases lay between the germline ends. The CDR3 has 16 residues. Per the germline V gene, CDR1 is SGHTA and CDR2 is FQGNSA. CDR3: CASSSTVGGGSYEQYF. The DNA of the CDR3 is TGTGCCAGCAGCTCTACGGTGGGTGGGGGTTCCTACGAGCAGTACTTC.

V and J are TRBV14 and TRBJ2-3, with D possibly TRBD2 on 5 matching bases. The CDR3 runs to 13 residues. V lost 1 base and J lost 5, with 7 bases in between. Per the germline V gene, CDR1 is SGHDN and CDR2 is FVKESK. This chain's CDR3 is CASSQVAGDTQYF. The DNA for the CDR3 is TGTGCCAGCAGCCAAGTGGCGGGAGATACGCAGTATTTT.

This clonotype has a handful of counts. The rearrangement links TRBV14 to TRBJ2-7, with D possibly matching TRBD2 (6 bases). CDR1 SGHDN and CDR2 FVKESK come from the germline V gene. The CDR3 has 14 amino acids. V was clipped by 4 bases and J by 5 bases, with 15 bases between them. DNA for the CDR3: TGTGCCAGCAGCCGAATCAGGGAGGAGGACGAGCAGTACTTC. It translates to CASSRIREEDEQYF.

This clonotype was recorded at least ten times. The chain carries TRBV7-8 and TRBJ2-4, with 9 bases fitting TRBD2. Germline V lookup: CDR1 SGHVS, CDR2 FQNEAQ. V was clipped by 1 base and J by 8 bases; unmatched bases: 18. The CDR3 consists of 19 residues. The CDR3 nucleotides read TGTGCCAGCAGCTTAGTGGGTCTTGTGGGGGCTAGCGGGATCTACATTCAGTACTTC. Amino acids: CASSLVGLVGASGIYIQYF. The full variable domain, rest sourced from reference TRBV7-8 and TRBJ2-4, is GAGVSQSPRYKVAKRGQDVALRCDPISGHVSLFWYQQALGQGPEFLTYFQNEAQLDKSGLPSDRFFAERPEGSVSTLKIQRTQQEDSAVYLCASSLVGLVGASGIYIQYFGAGTRLSVL.

The rearrangement joins TRBV25-1 to TRBJ2-5; tentative D call: TRBD1 (5 bases). V was pared by 2 bases and J by 1 base, with 8 bases between. The CDR3 sequence is 14 residues long. Germline CDR1 and CDR2: MGHDK and SYGVNS. The CDR3 bases are TGTGCCAGCAGTGAAGCGACAGCCCAAGAGACCCAGTACTTC. It yields the protein CASSEATAQETQYF. The full variable domain, rest sourced from reference TRBV25-1 and TRBJ2-5, is EADIYQTPRYLVIGTGKKITLECSQTMGHDKMYWYQQDPGMELHLIHYSYGVNSTEKGDLSSESTVSRIRTEHFPLTLESARPSHTSQYLCASSEATAQETQYFGPGTRLLVL.

This sequence joins TRBV29-1 and TRBJ2-7, with no clear D. Germline values: CDR1 SQVTM, CDR2 ANQGSEA. Deletions cut 8 bases from V and 2 bases from J, with 16 bases between. The CDR3 is 13 amino acids. CDR3 loop: CSSSGPDPYEQYF. CDR3 nucleotides: TGCAGCTCCTCCGGGCCCGACCCCTACGAGCAGTACTTC.

This chain uses TRBV29-1 with TRBJ1-3, with no clear D. Trimming shortened V by 4 bases and J by 5 bases, and 15 bases separated the two germline ends. The CDR3 consists of 14 residues. CDR1 and CDR2 (germline): SQVTM, ANQGSEA. For the CDR3, the DNA is TGCAGCGTTGCGGTGCGGGGATCCAGAAACACCATATATTTT. As protein: CSVAVRGSRNTIYF. Full variable domain (remainder filled in from reference TRBV29-1 and TRBJ1-3): SAVISQKPSRDICQRGTSLTIQCQVDSQVTMMFWYRQQPGQSLTLIATANQGSEATYESGFVIDKFPISRPNLTFSTLTVSNMSPEDSSIYLCSVAVRGSRNTIYFGEGSWLTVV.

The chain is built from TRBV12-3 or TRBV12-4 and TRBJ2-6; D not certain. CDR3 length equals 16 residues. Trimming took 5 bases from V and 0 from J, leaving 11 bases between them. The CDR3, as DNA: TGTGCCAGCAGTCCACCTGTCGGCTCTGGGGCCAACGTCCTGACTTTC. It encodes CASSPPVGSGANVLTF.

At least ten counts were recorded for this clonotype. This chain connects TRBV6-2 or TRBV6-3 to TRBJ1-5; no clear D gene. Per the germline V gene, CDR1 is MNHEY and CDR2 is SVGEGT. This CDR3 comprises 15 residues. Trimming stripped 4 bases from V and 0 bases from J, with 10 bases between. The CDR3 loop reads CASSSKGFSNQPQHF. The DNA for the CDR3 is TGTGCCAGCAGTTCTAAGGGATTTAGCAATCAGCCCCAGCATTTT.

CDR3 coding DNA: TGTGCCAGCAGCCCGAGGACAGGGGGTTGGTCCCAGCATTTT. Translating gives CASSPRTGGWSQHF. This chain uses TRBV7-2 with TRBJ1-5, with 10 bases aligning to TRBD1. Trimming took 5 bases from V and 11 from J; bases not matched to a gene: 9. The CDR3 totals 14 residues. CDR1 SGHTA and CDR2 FQGNSA come from the germline V gene.

The V call is TRBV28, the J call TRBJ2-7; D may correspond to TRBD1 or TRBD2 (5 bases each). The CDR3 covers 14 residues. V was cut by 6 bases and J by 7 bases, with 19 bases left in between. Germline V gene lookup returns CDR1 MDHEN and CDR2 SYDVKM. In nucleotides, the CDR3 is TGTGCCAGCAGCCGGGACCAAAATTTAAGGGAGCAGTACTTC. This codes for CASSRDQNLREQYF. Full variable domain (missing parts from reference TRBV28 and TRBJ2-7): DVKVTQSSRYLVKRTGEKVFLECVQDMDHENMFWYRQDPGLGLRLIYFSYDVKMKEKGDIPEGYSVSREKKERFSLILESASTNQTSMYLCASSRDQNLREQYFGPGTRLTVT.

This clonotype has only one observation. The chain joins TRBV30 to TRBJ2-7; 7 nucleotides line up with TRBD1. Germline V gives CDR1 GTSNPN, CDR2 SVGIG (reference sequence). This CDR3 contains 13 residues. Trimming cost V 0 bases and J 3 bases; bases outside gene matches: 2. The CDR3 here is CAWSVDRDYEQYF. The CDR3 bases are TGTGCCTGGAGTGTCGACAGGGACTACGAGCAGTACTTC.

This chain joins TRBV5-4 and TRBJ2-5; 9 bases map to TRBD2. The V and J ends lost 4 bases and 2 bases, in that order; junction bases with no gene match: 6. The germline V gene has CDR1 SGHNT and CDR2 YYREEE (reference sequence). This CDR3 has 15 residues. The CDR3 DNA sequence: TGTGCCAGCAGCCAGACTAGCGGAGCTCAAGAGACCCAGTACTTC. Translating gives CASSQTSGAQETQYF.

This clonotype was recorded a few times. The J gene is TRBJ2-1, the V gene TRBV7-2, with D unresolved. The CDR3 extends over 14 amino acids. Germline-derived CDR1 and CDR2 are SGHTA and FQGNSA. V lost 5 bases, J lost 9 bases, and 17 bases lay in between. The chain's CDR3 is CASSQESYLGEQFF. CDR3 nucleotides: TGTGCCAGCAGCCAAGAGTCCTACTTAGGTGAGCAGTTCTTC.

There are a few counts of this clonotype. This rearrangement joins TRBV12-3 or TRBV12-4 to TRBJ2-3; 8 bases fit TRBD2. The trim removed 7 bases at V and 5 bases at J, leaving 8 bases unmatched. The CDR3 has 14 residues. The chain's CDR3 is CASTPGGVKDTQYF. As DNA, the CDR3 is TGTGCCAGCACCCCGGGGGGGGTTAAAGATACGCAGTATTTT.

The chain combines TRBV7-2 with TRBJ2-1; 7 bases fit TRBD1. Germline CDR1 is SGHTA and CDR2 is FQGNSA. V dropped 4 bases and J dropped 8; count of bases not matched to a gene: 17. The CDR3 is 17 amino acids. Here the CDR3 reads CASSYNGWGTVRHEQFF. CDR3 coding DNA: TGTGCCAGCAGCTACAACGGTTGGGGGACAGTGAGGCATGAGCAGTTCTTC.

There are a few counts of this clonotype. This chain links TRBV29-1 with TRBJ2-3, with TRBD1 as a possible D gene (6 bases). Germline CDR1 is SQVTM and CDR2 is ANQGSEA. Trimming cost V 6 bases and J 1 base, with 17 bases left between them. The CDR3 spans 15 residues. CDR3 coding DNA: TGCAGCGTGGTGGGCCTGACAGGAGGCACAGATACGCAGTATTTT. This sequence encodes CSVVGLTGGTDTQYF.

The V call is TRBV12-3 or TRBV12-4, the J call TRBJ1-6; 7 bases map to TRBD1. With V trimmed by 6 bases and J by 8 bases, 7 bases remained unmatched. This CDR3 is 14 amino acids long. CDR3 coding DNA: TGTGCCAGCAGGTTGACTCAGGGGGATTCACCCCTCCACTTT. It specifies CASRLTQGDSPLHF.

This chain joins TRBV9 and TRBJ2-1; no clear D. Germline V gene data show CDR1 as SGDLS and CDR2 as YYNGEE. V was cut by 3 bases and J by 0 bases, with 10 bases left in between. The CDR3 sequence is 15 residues long. The DNA for the CDR3 is TGTGCCAGCAGCGACCGTCCCAGCTCCTACAATGAGCAGTTCTTC. Amino acid sequence: CASSDRPSSYNEQFF.

This clonotype appeared a few times. The chain combines TRBV2 with TRBJ2-5, with D perhaps given as TRBD1 or TRBD2 (6 bases each). Trimming removed 7 bases from V and 2 bases from J, with 23 bases in between. The length of the CDR3 is 17 residues. Germline CDR1 and CDR2: SNHLY and FYNNEI. This CDR3 is CASIWAAGGTQQETQYF. CDR3 coding DNA: TGTGCCAGCATCTGGGCAGCGGGCGGGACACAACAAGAGACCCAGTACTTC.

The chain couples TRBV18 to TRBJ1-1, with 10 bases aligning to TRBD1. Germline V gene lookup returns CDR1 KGHSH and CDR2 LQKENI. The CDR3 length is 14 residues. Losses at the gene ends were 3 bases for V and 12 bases for J; bases not matched to a gene: 10. For the CDR3, the DNA is TGTGCCAGCTCACCGCTGGACAGGGGGAGTTTGACTTTCTTT. Encoded protein: CASSPLDRGSLTFF.

This clonotype showed up just a few times. The chain joins TRBV12-5 to TRBJ2-1, with no clear D. Trimming left V 3 bases short and J 0 bases short, with 15 bases between. This CDR3 comprises 17 residues. Germline CDR1 LGHNT, CDR2 FRNRAP. DNA for the CDR3: TGTGCTAGTGGTTTAAAGCCACGAGGTGGCTCCTACAATGAGCAGTTCTTC. As protein: CASGLKPRGGSYNEQFF.

The table lists this clonotype with many counts. The chain joins TRBV28 to TRBJ1-1; D not resolved. CDR3 length: 14 residues. The V gene's germline CDR1 is MDHEN and CDR2 SYDVKM. Trimming took 2 bases from V and 5 from J, leaving 12 bases between them. This CDR3 reads CASSLRIGVTEAFF. The DNA for the CDR3 is TGTGCCAGCAGTTTAAGAATAGGAGTGACTGAAGCTTTCTTT.

This clonotype was picked up a small number of times. The J gene is TRBJ1-1, the V gene TRBV20-1; D is unresolved. This CDR3 contains 10 residues. The V end lost 5 bases, the J end lost 6 bases, and 7 bases lay between the germline ends. Germline values: CDR1 DFQATT, CDR2 SNEGSKA (reference sequence). The CDR3 loop is CSAGDPEAFF. The DNA of the CDR3 is TGCAGTGCTGGTGATCCTGAAGCTTTCTTT.

This clonotype was seen at least ten times. J is TRBJ1-2 and V is TRBV20-1; D uncertain. The V end lost 6 bases, the J end lost 3 bases, and 14 bases lay between the germline ends. This CDR3 has 13 amino acids. Germline V gives CDR1 DFQATT, CDR2 SNEGSKA (reference sequence). This CDR3 reads CSAPRAGDYGYTF. Here the CDR3 DNA reads TGCAGTGCCCCGCGGGCTGGGGACTATGGCTACACCTTC.

This clonotype has a count of ten or more. V gene TRBV5-1 combines with J gene TRBJ2-3; unclear D gene. The germline CDR1 and CDR2 sequences are SGHRS and YFSETQ. Deletions cut 0 bases from V and 0 bases from J, with 8 bases between. The CDR3 has 15 residues. The CDR3 loop reads CASSLGGTSTDTQYF. The CDR3 nucleotides are TGCGCCAGCAGCTTGGGCGGAACTAGCACAGATACGCAGTATTTT.

The chain recombines TRBV7-9 with TRBJ1-2; D is undetermined. Germline lookup yields CDR1 SEHNR and CDR2 FQNEAQ (reference sequence). V lost 2 bases, J lost 7 bases, and 11 bases lay in between. CDR3 length equals 13 residues. CDR3 nucleotides: TGTGCCAGCAGCTTATCGGGGTTCTTTGGCTACACCTTC. This sequence encodes CASSLSGFFGYTF.

This clonotype was observed a handful of times. V and J are TRBV7-2 and TRBJ2-3; TRBD2 matches 12 bases. The CDR3 spans 16 residues. Germline V gene data show CDR1 as SGHTA and CDR2 as FQGNSA. V dropped 5 bases and J dropped 2; count of bases not matched to a gene: 5. Written as DNA, the CDR3 is TGTGCCAGCAGCCCAACTAGCGGGAGGTACACAGATACGCAGTATTTT. Translation gives CASSPTSGRYTDTQYF.